A few counts support the clone carrying this T cell receptor delta chain. This could be a read error, since a much larger clone is one nucleotide away. TCRdb re-called clones from the RT-PCR reads using CATT. The data show 1,500 or so delta-chain clones, 8.7% seen once. The trim removed 3 bases at V and 3 bases at J, leaving 14 bases unmatched. The length of the CDR3 is 17 residues. CDR1 is GEAIGNYY and CDR2 is EKD in the germline V gene. The sample is drawn from a study of gamma-delta T cells after stem cell transplantation. Input material: gamma-delta T cells. The chain joins TRDV2 to TRDJ1; TRDD3 matches at 8 bases. This TCR derives from a human donor. It is not recorded whose cells these are; they may come from a transplant donor. In DNA, the CDR3 is TGTGCCTGTGACCCCGTACTGGGGGTCCCGTACGCCGATAAACTCATCTTT. It encodes CACDPVLGVPYADKLIF.